The clone carrying this T cell receptor beta chain was seen many times. Its target is not known. This entry is derived from a study of early T cells in non-severe SARS-CoV-2 infection. About the study: The chains were unpaired, and the sequenced material was bulk RNA from unsorted whole blood.

Each cDNA molecule carried a unique molecular identifier. TCRdb re-called the 5' RACE reads through MiXCR, storing one row per CDR3 protein. The sample has tens of thousands of distinct CDR3 sequences, roughly 4.8% seen once. Study-wide points: VDJdb matching, biased toward anti-spike CD8 responses, missed private and CD4 specificities.

This sequence originates from an adult who was a healthcare worker with PCR-confirmed SARS-CoV-2 infection or an uninfected control (not recorded which). The material sequenced was whole blood.

The CDR3 loop is CASSRYGRVNTEAFF. The CDR3 DNA follows: TGTGCCAGCAGCAGATACGGACGGGTGAACACTGAAGCTTTCTTT. This chain joins TRBV6-5 and TRBJ1-1; unclear D gene. Germline CDR1 is MNHEY and CDR2 is SVGAGI. The V end was cut by 6 bases, the J end by 0 bases, with 14 bases between. The CDR3 extends over 15 amino acids.